This record looks at one TCR beta chain sequence and its context. Reverse transcription of about 0.45 to 1 ug RNA was performed with random hexamers. Each CDR3 protein gets one entry after TCRdb re-called the immunoSEQ multiplex PCR reads with MiXCR. Of about 110,000 distinct CDR3 sequences listed, approximately 93% are singletons. V gave up 2 bases and J gave up 5 bases, with 6 bases separating them. Germline V gives CDR1 SGHVS, CDR2 FNYEAQ. The CDR3 has 12 amino acids. Blood CD8+ and CD4+ T cells underwent high-throughput TCR beta sequencing. These data are taken from a study of CD8 T cells in Susac syndrome. Background on the study: Sequenced Susac syndrome patients included about 6 with active disease and under 10 who were in remission. Treatment at blood withdrawal was none, corticosteroids, or intravenous immunoglobulin alone in Susac syndrome patients.

Sample: CD8+ T cells from PBMCs. The sequence was collected from a human donor with Susac syndrome. The rearrangement joins TRBV7-6 to TRBJ2-5; D remains unclear. CDR3 loop: CASSLRMETQYF. In DNA, the CDR3 is TGTGCCAGCAGCTTAAGGATGGAGACCCAGTACTTC.